Described below is a single T cell receptor beta chain sequence and its context. Its specificity is not known. Germline assignment: CDR1 SGHNT and CDR2 YYREEE (reference sequence). V lost 2 bases and J lost 6; bases outside the gene matches: 9. The CDR3 consists of 17 residues. The sample is drawn from a study of cytomegalovirus exposure and HLA in healthy donors. PCR employed 60 Vbeta and 13 Jbeta primers. Only in-frame clones appear in the TCRdb table, and some are missing; sequencing was by immunoSEQ multiplex PCR. The sample lists 90,000 to 120,000 clones, about four fifths occurring once. Study outcomes and limitations: In vitro checks showed that three CMV-associated chains really do target CMV antigens.

This sequence joins TRBV5-4 and TRBJ2-1; TRBD2 matches 12 bases. The source of this sequence is a man aged 25 to 40 in good health and CMV-seropositive. Sample: PBMCs. CDR3 protein: CASSFDVRLAGVNEQFF. The CDR3 coding sequence is TGTGCCAGCAGCTTCGACGTGAGACTAGCGGGGGTCAATGAGCAGTTCTTC.